A single sample is the source of the 5 T cell receptor beta chains below, sequenced in a study of regulatory T cells in long-lasting Graves disease (dated by TCRdb to about 2021). Per the publication, the time point label means: newly diagnosed GD, antithyroid drugs for less than 3 months. For both TCR sequencing and RNA sequencing, RNA was extracted from PBMCs using TRIzol. The library was obtained by multiplex PCR. Sequencing took place on an Illumina HiSeq 4000. iRepertoire HTBI primers and Arm-PCR amplification of CDR3 regions were used to construct TCR beta libraries. The public reads were quality trimmed at Q25 with fastp and then assembled into clones with MiXCR by TCRdb, keeping productive beta chains. Each CDR3 protein gets just one entry, which takes the most common genes and DNA from the rows behind it. Recorded for this sample are a few hundred thousand distinct CDR3 sequences; 20% of them occurred a single time. Around 13% of the sample goes to the ten largest clones.

The material was peripheral blood mononuclear cells (PBMCs), obtained at new diagnosis, from a patient treated with antithyroid drugs. These receptors all come from a female donor with Graves disease.

This clonotype was found many times. This chain connects TRBV5-5 to TRBJ1-1; no clear D. The germline V gene has CDR1 SGHKS and CDR2 YYEKEE (reference sequence). The ends were cut back, 5 bases at V and 5 bases at J, with 13 bases in the middle. CDR3 length: 13 amino acids. The chain's CDR3 is CASSQTRRTEAFF. The CDR3 DNA is TGTGCCAGCAGTCAGACTAGGAGGACTGAAGCTTTCTTT.

This clonotype occurred many times. J is TRBJ1-2 and V is TRBV7-9; the D gene is possibly TRBD1 (6 bases). Between the trimmed V and J ends, which lost 1 base and 6 bases, there was a span of 15 bases. The CDR3 runs 15 residues. The germline CDR1 and CDR2 sequences are SEHNR and FQNEAQ (reference sequence). The CDR3 DNA sequence: TGTGCCAGCAGCTTAGGTGCAGGGGAGGAACATGGCTACACCTTC. Translation: CASSLGAGEEHGYTF. Together with reference TRBV7-9 and TRBJ1-2, the CDR3 gives the full variable domain: DTGVSQNPRHKITKRGQNVTFRCDPISEHNRLYWYRQTLGQGPEFLTYFQNEAQLEKSRLLSDRFSAERPKGSFSTLEIQRTEQGDSAMYLCASSLGAGEEHGYTFGSGTRLTVV.

Many counts were recorded for this clonotype. This rearrangement joins TRBV15 to TRBJ2-5; 8 positions match TRBD2. This CDR3 has 15 residues. V dropped 8 bases and J dropped 3; count of bases not matched to a gene: 11. CDR1 is LNHNV and CDR2 is YYDKDF in the germline V gene (reference sequence). The CDR3 region has the DNA TGTGCCACCTCACATCCCATAGCGGGGAAAGAGACCCAGTACTTC. It translates to CATSHPIAGKETQYF.

As concerns this clonotype: This is likely an artifact of a read error, given a far larger clone one base away. The J gene is TRBJ2-7, the V gene TRBV12-3 or TRBV12-4, with TRBD1 as a possible D gene (6 bases). V was shortened by 6 bases and J by 2 bases, with 17 bases between the two germline ends. This CDR3 has 15 amino acids. CDR3 bases: TGTGCCAGCAGCAAACCAGGGGACCTTCCCTACGAGCAGTACTTC. This gives the protein CASSKPGDLPYEQYF.

In its sample, this clonotype was seen many times. The chain uses TRBV20-1 and TRBJ2-3; D might be TRBD2 (6 bases). The CDR3 spans 14 residues. V was trimmed by 3 bases and J by 2 bases, leaving 12 bases between them. In germline, CDR1 is DFQATT, CDR2 SNEGSKA (reference sequence). CDR3 DNA sequence: TGCAGTGCTAGCCGGGACTCGTTCACAGATACGCAGTATTTT. This sequence encodes CSASRDSFTDTQYF.